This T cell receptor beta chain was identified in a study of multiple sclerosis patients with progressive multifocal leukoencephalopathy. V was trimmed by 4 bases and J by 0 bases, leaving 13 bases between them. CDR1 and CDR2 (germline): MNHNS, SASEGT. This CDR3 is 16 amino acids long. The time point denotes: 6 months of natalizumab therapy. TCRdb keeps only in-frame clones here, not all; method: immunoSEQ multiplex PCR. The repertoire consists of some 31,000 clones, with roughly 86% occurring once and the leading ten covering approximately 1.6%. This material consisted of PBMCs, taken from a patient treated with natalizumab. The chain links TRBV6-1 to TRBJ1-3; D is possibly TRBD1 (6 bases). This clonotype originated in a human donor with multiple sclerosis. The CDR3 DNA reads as TGTGCCAGCAGTGCCGGACAGCTGAGCTCTGGAAACACCATATATTTT. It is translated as CASSAGQLSSGNTIYF.